The next 26 T cell receptor beta chains were all read from a single sample in a study of vaccination effects on CD4 cells after COVID-19. The ViraFEST assay expanded antigen-specific CD4+ T cells with viral peptide pools before sequencing. Following 10 days of culture, CD4+ T cells were isolated. Participants got two doses of BNT162b2 or mRNA-1273 vaccine. The table came from immunoSEQ multiplex PCR; TCRdb's copy has only in-frame clones and leaves some out. The table has tens of thousands of clones, around three quarters seen once. The antigens of these receptors remain unknown. Sequencing used CD4+ T cells from PBMCs cultured with HCoV-229E spike peptides, obtained after COVID-19 vaccination. These receptors were collected from a human donor who received a COVID-19 vaccine.

The chain uses TRBV27 and TRBJ2-2; D possibly uses TRBD1 or TRBD2 (6 bases each). The CDR3 is 16 amino acids. Germline V CDR1 and CDR2: MNHEY, SMNVEV (reference sequence). V dropped 6 bases and J dropped 3 bases, with 17 bases sitting between them. The DNA of the CDR3 is TGTGCCAGCAGCCCTCTAGGGGGGCGGGACACCGGGGAGCTGTTTTTT. It specifies CASSPLGGRDTGELFF.

The DNA of the CDR3 is TGTGCCAGCAGTTACTCATGGGGGGCTAGCAATCAGCCCCAGCATTTT. The encoded protein is CASSYSWGASNQPQHF. This chain links TRBV6-5 with TRBJ1-5; TRBD1 is a possible D gene (6 bases). The germline V gene encodes CDR1 MNHEY and CDR2 SVGAGI. The CDR3 runs to 16 residues. With 0 bases removed from V and 0 bases from J, the gap between germline ends came to 9 bases.

J is TRBJ2-5 and V is TRBV11-2; D may correspond to TRBD1 or TRBD2 (6 bases each). Per germline, CDR1 SGHAT and CDR2 FQNNGV. The CDR3 consists of 14 residues. Trimming pared 2 bases from V and 7 bases from J, leaving 14 bases between. This CDR3 reads CASSLTEGGRTQYF. Written as DNA, the CDR3 is TGTGCCAGCAGCTTAACAGAGGGGGGTAGGACCCAGTACTTC.

The chain uses TRBV19 and TRBJ1-5; D might be TRBD1 (6 bases). The CDR3 spans 16 residues. Per germline, CDR1 LNHDA and CDR2 SQIVND (reference sequence). Trimming took 4 bases from V and 5 from J, leaving 18 bases between them. The CDR3 here is CASSTVRDISYQPQHF. CDR3 in DNA: TGTGCCAGTAGTACGGTCCGGGACATAAGTTATCAGCCCCAGCATTTT.

This chain uses TRBV7-9 with TRBJ2-2; 14 bases match TRBD2. Germline V gene sequence: CDR1 SEHNR, CDR2 FQNEAQ (reference sequence). The CDR3 loop spans 19 amino acids. The junction had 9 bases not matched to a gene; V was cut back by 5 bases and J by 1 base. The CDR3 DNA reads as TGTGCCAGCAGCACTCCGGGACTAGCGGGGGCCATGAACACCGGGGAGCTGTTTTTT. Protein sequence: CASSTPGLAGAMNTGELFF. Drawing the rest from reference TRBV7-9 and TRBJ2-2, the complete variable domain is DTGVSQNPRHKITKRGQNVTFRCDPISEHNRLYWYRQTLGQGPEFLTYFQNEAQLEKSRLLSDRFSAERPKGSFSTLEIQRTEQGDSAMYLCASSTPGLAGAMNTGELFFGEGSRLTVL.

The chain combines TRBV3-1 (or the pseudogene TRBV3-2) with TRBJ1-4; D uncertain. Germline loops: CDR1 LGHDT, CDR2 YNNKEL (reference sequence). Between the trimmed V and J ends, which lost 2 bases and 2 bases, there was a span of 12 bases. This CDR3 is built from 16 residues. CDR3 bases: TGTGCCAGCAGCCAAACGAACGGGGTCACTAATGAAAAACTGTTTTTT. It encodes CASSQTNGVTNEKLFF.

V and J are TRBV20-1 and TRBJ1-2; D remains unclear. CDR1 DFQATT and CDR2 SNEGSKA come from the germline V gene (reference sequence). This CDR3 has 13 amino acids. V shed 3 bases and J shed 4 bases, with 12 bases lying between them. The CDR3 coding sequence is TGCAGTGCTAGTGCGATCAGGAGCTATGGCTACACCTTC. It specifies CSASAIRSYGYTF.

J is TRBJ1-4 and V is TRBV5-1; the D gene is possibly TRBD1 (6 bases). Trimming left V 1 base short and J 6 bases short, with 10 bases between. This CDR3 comprises 14 residues. The germline V gene encodes CDR1 SGHRS and CDR2 YFSETQ. CDR3 coding DNA: TGCGCCAGCAGCTTGCAGGGGACGGATGAAAAACTGTTTTTT. Amino acids: CASSLQGTDEKLFF. The complete variable domain, with remaining parts taken from reference TRBV5-1 and TRBJ1-4, reads KAGVTQTPRYLIKTRGQQVTLSCSPISGHRSVSWYQQTPGQGLQFLFEYFSETQRNKGNFPGRFSGRQFSNSRSEMNVSTLELGDSALYLCASSLQGTDEKLFFGSGTQLSVL.

This sequence joins TRBV3-1 (or the pseudogene TRBV3-2) and TRBJ2-1, with D possibly called TRBD1 or TRBD2 (5 bases each). V was cut by 0 bases and J by 6 bases, with 12 bases left in between. CDR3 length: 15 residues. Germline V gene lookup returns CDR1 LGHDT and CDR2 YNNKEL (reference sequence). This chain's CDR3 is CASSQDTGTANEQFF. CDR3 DNA: TGTGCCAGCAGCCAAGACACCGGGACGGCCAATGAGCAGTTCTTC.

The rearrangement uses TRBV2 and TRBJ2-3; TRBD2 is a possible D gene (7 bases). Germline assignment: CDR1 SNHLY and CDR2 FYNNEI. V lost 3 bases and J lost 3, with 16 bases in between. This CDR3 has 16 amino acids. The DNA for the CDR3 is TGTGCCAGCAGTGATTCGGGGAGGGGGAAGACAGATACGCAGTATTTT. This translates into CASSDSGRGKTDTQYF.

This rearrangement joins TRBV2 to TRBJ1-2, with D possibly being TRBD1 (6 bases). Germline V lookup: CDR1 SNHLY, CDR2 FYNNEI. Trimming removed 3 bases at V and 2 bases at J, with 13 bases between. The CDR3 loop spans 15 amino acids. This chain's CDR3 is CASSDVFGQNYGYTF. The CDR3 DNA is TGTGCCAGCAGTGACGTATTTGGACAGAACTATGGCTACACCTTC.

The genes are TRBV6-5 and TRBJ2-3; no firm D call. This CDR3 is 15 amino acids long. CDR1 and CDR2 (germline): MNHEY, SVGAGI. V dropped 6 bases and J dropped 0 bases, with 13 bases sitting between them. The CDR3 DNA reads TGTGCCAGCAGCCCGACGGCGACTAGCACAGATACGCAGTATTTT. Translation: CASSPTATSTDTQYF.

This chain uses TRBV10-3 with TRBJ2-3, with 7 nucleotides matching TRBD2. The CDR3 has 15 residues. With V trimmed by 4 bases and J by 0 bases, 4 bases remained unmatched. Germline V gives CDR1 ENHRY, CDR2 SYGVKD. Here the CDR3 reads CAISALAVSTDTQYF. In DNA, the CDR3 is TGTGCCATCAGTGCCCTAGCGGTAAGCACAGATACGCAGTATTTT.

This chain uses TRBV24-1 with TRBJ1-1; D gene ambiguous. The V end lost 2 bases, the J end lost 1 base, and 10 bases lay between the germline ends. Germline assignment: CDR1 KGHDR and CDR2 SFDVKD. The CDR3 length is 15 residues. The CDR3 reads CATSDSRTGNTEAFF. Here the CDR3 DNA reads TGTGCCACCAGTGATTCTAGGACGGGGAACACTGAAGCTTTCTTT.

This chain connects TRBV20-1 to TRBJ1-1; D ambiguous. With 3 bases removed from V and 0 bases from J, the gap between germline ends came to 17 bases. The germline CDR1 and CDR2 sequences are DFQATT and SNEGSKA (reference sequence). The CDR3 totals 16 residues. The CDR3 nucleotides are TGCAGTGCTAGTCCCTATGTGGAGGGTATGAACACTGAAGCTTTCTTT. Protein product: CSASPYVEGMNTEAFF.

This clone came up a few times. The chain links TRBV27 to TRBJ1-2; no clear D. The V end lost 1 base, the J end lost 8 bases, and 14 bases lay between the germline ends. There are 14 residues in the CDR3. CDR1 and CDR2 (germline): MNHEY, SMNVEV (reference sequence). CDR3 coding DNA: TGTGCCAGCAGTTTATACGGCGGGGAAATCGGCTACACCTTC. Amino acid sequence: CASSLYGGEIGYTF.

The V and J genes are TRBV19 and TRBJ1-4; 11 bases are shared with TRBD1. V gave up 5 bases and J gave up 7 bases; unmatched junction bases: 6. The germline V gene has CDR1 LNHDA and CDR2 SQIVND (reference sequence). The CDR3 extends over 15 amino acids. The CDR3 region is CASSSWTGGTEKLFF. CDR3 coding DNA: TGTGCCAGTAGTTCCTGGACAGGGGGCACTGAAAAACTGTTTTTT.

The chain links TRBV20-1 to TRBJ1-6, with D perhaps matching TRBD1 (5 bases). The germline CDR1 and CDR2 sequences are DFQATT and SNEGSKA (reference sequence). The V and J ends lost 3 bases and 5 bases respectively, with 8 bases between them. CDR3 length: 13 residues. The DNA of the CDR3 is TGCAGTGCTAGTCGGGACCATAATTCACCCCTCCACTTT. Amino acid sequence: CSASRDHNSPLHF.

This clone turned up a few times. The rearrangement links TRBV3-1 (or the pseudogene TRBV3-2) to TRBJ1-2; 7 bases align to TRBD1. After removal of 1 base from V and 6 bases from J, the junction contained 11 bases not matched to a gene. The length of the CDR3 is 16 residues. Germline V CDR1 and CDR2: LGHDT, YNNKEL (reference sequence). The CDR3: CASSQGEYRGADGYTF. As DNA, the CDR3 is TGTGCCAGCAGCCAAGGAGAATACAGGGGAGCGGATGGCTACACCTTC.

J is TRBJ1-3 and V is TRBV6-5; 11 bases are shared with TRBD1. CDR3 length: 15 amino acids. CDR1 MNHEY and CDR2 SVGAGI come from the germline V gene. V was clipped by 7 bases and J by 6 bases; unmatched bases: 8. DNA of the CDR3: TGTGCCAGCACCCCTGGGACAGGGGGATCAAACACCATATATTTT. This codes for CASTPGTGGSNTIYF.

The chain joins TRBV6-1 to TRBJ1-5; D is unclear. There are 15 residues in the CDR3. Trimming took off 1 base at V and 0 bases at J, with 7 bases between the two ends. The V gene's germline CDR1 is MNHNS and CDR2 SASEGT. CDR3 residues: CASSEGSYSNQPQHF. As DNA, the CDR3 is TGTGCCAGCAGTGAAGGGAGTTATAGCAATCAGCCCCAGCATTTT.

This rearrangement joins TRBV7-9 to TRBJ1-5; 11 bases match TRBD1. The CDR3 runs 15 residues. V lost 5 bases, J lost 5 bases, and 5 bases stayed unmatched. Germline CDR1 and CDR2: SEHNR and FQNEAQ (reference sequence). The DNA for the CDR3 is TGTGCCAGCAGCCCCGGGACAGGGGGGGATCAGCCCCAGCATTTT. It codes for CASSPGTGGDQPQHF. The full variable domain, in which reference TRBV7-9 and TRBJ1-5 provide the parts outside the CDR3, is DTGVSQNPRHKITKRGQNVTFRCDPISEHNRLYWYRQTLGQGPEFLTYFQNEAQLEKSRLLSDRFSAERPKGSFSTLEIQRTEQGDSAMYLCASSPGTGGDQPQHFGDGTRLSIL.

V and J are TRBV30 and TRBJ1-5, with TRBD1 identical over 10 bases. CDR1 is GTSNPN and CDR2 is SVGIG in the germline V gene (reference sequence). The CDR3 is made up of 18 amino acids. The junction had 14 bases not matched to a gene; V was cut back by 4 bases and J by 2 bases. CDR3 DNA sequence: TGTGCCTGGAACCCCGCGACAGGGGGCTTTTTTGGCAATCAGCCCCAGCATTTT. This codes for CAWNPATGGFFGNQPQHF.

The V gene is TRBV18, the J gene TRBJ1-1; 10 bases align to TRBD1. V trimming: 6 bases; J trimming: 2 bases; junction bases outside the gene matches: 3. Germline V lookup: CDR1 KGHSH, CDR2 LQKENI. The CDR3 sequence is 14 residues long. CDR3 coding DNA: TGTGCCAGCTCCCGGGACAGGGGAAACACTGAAGCTTTCTTT. Translation: CASSRDRGNTEAFF.

This chain uses TRBV19 with TRBJ2-2, with D perhaps being TRBD1 or TRBD2 (6 bases each). Germline-derived CDR1 and CDR2 are LNHDA and SQIVND (reference sequence). The V end was cut by 10 bases, the J end by 2 bases, with 14 bases between. This CDR3 is built from 14 residues. The chain's CDR3 is CATRGGPNTGELFF. DNA for the CDR3: TGTGCCACCAGGGGAGGCCCTAACACCGGGGAGCTGTTTTTT.

This chain joins TRBV30 and TRBJ1-5, with 7 bases fitting TRBD1. The CDR3 has 15 residues. Germline CDR1 GTSNPN, CDR2 SVGIG (reference sequence). Germline trimming cut 3 bases from V and 2 bases from J; bases unmatched to any gene: 7. The CDR3 bases are TGTGCCTGGAGGCACAGGGGAGGAGGCAATCAGCCCCAGCATTTT. This gives the protein CAWRHRGGGNQPQHF.